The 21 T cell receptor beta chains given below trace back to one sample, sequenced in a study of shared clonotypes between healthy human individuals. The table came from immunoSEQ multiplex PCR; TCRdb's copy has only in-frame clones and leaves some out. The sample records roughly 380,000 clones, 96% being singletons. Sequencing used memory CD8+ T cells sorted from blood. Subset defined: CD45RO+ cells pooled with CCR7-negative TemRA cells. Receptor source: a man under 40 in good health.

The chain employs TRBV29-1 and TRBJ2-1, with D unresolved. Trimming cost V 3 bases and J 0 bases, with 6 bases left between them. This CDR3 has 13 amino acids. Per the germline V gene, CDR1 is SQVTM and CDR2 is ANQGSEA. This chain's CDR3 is CSVDRSSYNEQFF. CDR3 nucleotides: TGCAGCGTTGACAGGAGCTCCTACAATGAGCAGTTCTTC.

The CDR3 spells CASSLPGRNNSPLHF. The CDR3 DNA follows: TGCGCCAGCAGCTTACCGGGACGGAATAATTCACCCCTCCACTTT. The chain couples TRBV5-1 to TRBJ1-6, with D maybe TRBD1 (5 bases). The V end lost 2 bases, the J end lost 5 bases, and 11 bases lay between the germline ends. Germline CDR1 and CDR2: SGHRS and YFSETQ. This CDR3 spans 15 amino acids.

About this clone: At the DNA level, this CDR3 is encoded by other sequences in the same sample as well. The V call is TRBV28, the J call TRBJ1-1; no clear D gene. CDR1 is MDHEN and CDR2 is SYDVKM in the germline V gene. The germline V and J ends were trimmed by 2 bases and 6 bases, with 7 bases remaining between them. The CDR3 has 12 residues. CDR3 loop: CASSLRQAEAFF. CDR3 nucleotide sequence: TGTGCCAGCAGTTTAAGGCAGGCTGAAGCTTTCTTT. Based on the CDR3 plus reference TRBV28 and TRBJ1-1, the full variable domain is DVKVTQSSRYLVKRTGEKVFLECVQDMDHENMFWYRQDPGLGLRLIYFSYDVKMKEKGDIPEGYSVSREKKERFSLILESASTNQTSMYLCASSLRQAEAFFGQGTRLTVV.

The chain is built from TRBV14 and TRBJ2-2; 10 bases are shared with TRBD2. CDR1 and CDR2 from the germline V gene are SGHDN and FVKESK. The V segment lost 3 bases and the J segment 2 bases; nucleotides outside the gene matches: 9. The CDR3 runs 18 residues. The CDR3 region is CASSHPLSGRPNTGELFF. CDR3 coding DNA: TGTGCCAGCAGCCATCCCCTTAGCGGGAGGCCAAACACCGGGGAGCTGTTTTTT.

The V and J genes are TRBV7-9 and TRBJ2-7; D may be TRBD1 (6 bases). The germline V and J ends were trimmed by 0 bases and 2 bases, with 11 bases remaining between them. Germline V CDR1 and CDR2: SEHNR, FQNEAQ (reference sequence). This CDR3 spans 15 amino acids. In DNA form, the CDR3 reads TGTGCCAGCAGCTTAGCGACCACAGGGACCTACGAGCAGTACTTC. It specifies CASSLATTGTYEQYF.

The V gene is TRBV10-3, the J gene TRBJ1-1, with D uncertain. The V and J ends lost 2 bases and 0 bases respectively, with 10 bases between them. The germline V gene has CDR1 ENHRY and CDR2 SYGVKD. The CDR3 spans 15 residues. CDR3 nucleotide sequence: TGTGCCATCAGTGAGGCAGATAGCATGAACACTGAAGCTTTCTTT. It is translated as CAISEADSMNTEAFF.

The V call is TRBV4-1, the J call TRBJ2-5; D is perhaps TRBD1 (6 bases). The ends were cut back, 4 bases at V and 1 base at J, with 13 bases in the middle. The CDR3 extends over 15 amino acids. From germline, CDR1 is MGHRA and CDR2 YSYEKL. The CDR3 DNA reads TGCGCCAGCAGCCTTACCGGGACAAGCCAAGAGACCCAGTACTTC. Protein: CASSLTGTSQETQYF.

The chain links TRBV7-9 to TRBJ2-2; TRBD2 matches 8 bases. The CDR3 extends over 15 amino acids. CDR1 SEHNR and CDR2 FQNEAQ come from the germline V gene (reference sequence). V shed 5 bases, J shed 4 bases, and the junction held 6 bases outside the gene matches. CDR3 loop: CASSKTSVFTGELFF. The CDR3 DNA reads TGTGCCAGCAGCAAGACTAGCGTTTTCACCGGGGAGCTGTTTTTT.

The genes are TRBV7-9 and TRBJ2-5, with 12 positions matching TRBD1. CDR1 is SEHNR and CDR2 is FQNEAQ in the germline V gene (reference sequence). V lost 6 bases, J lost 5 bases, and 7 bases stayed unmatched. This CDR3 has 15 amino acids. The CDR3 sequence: CASRPGQGAGETQYF. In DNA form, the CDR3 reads TGTGCCAGCAGACCGGGACAGGGGGCCGGGGAGACCCAGTACTTC.

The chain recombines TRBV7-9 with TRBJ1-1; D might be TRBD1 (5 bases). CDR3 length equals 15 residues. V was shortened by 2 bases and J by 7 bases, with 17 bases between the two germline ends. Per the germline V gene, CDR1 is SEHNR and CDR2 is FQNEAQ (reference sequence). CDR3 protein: CASSLKSGTADEAFF. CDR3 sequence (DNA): TGTGCCAGCAGCTTAAAGTCGGGGACCGCTGATGAAGCTTTCTTT.

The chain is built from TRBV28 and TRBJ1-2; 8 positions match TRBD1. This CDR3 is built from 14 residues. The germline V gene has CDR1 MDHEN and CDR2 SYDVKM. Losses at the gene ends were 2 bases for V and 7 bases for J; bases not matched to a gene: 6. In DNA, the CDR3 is TGTGCCAGCAGTTTAACGACAGGGGCGGGTGGCTACACCTTC. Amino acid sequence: CASSLTTGAGGYTF.

CDR3 sequence reads: CASSRFNEQFF. The CDR3 DNA follows: TGTGCCAGTTCACGGTTCAATGAGCAGTTCTTC. This chain links TRBV19 with TRBJ2-1; no firm D call. The V end lost 8 bases, the J end lost 6 bases, and 8 bases lay between the germline ends. This CDR3 contains 11 residues. CDR1 is LNHDA and CDR2 is SQIVND in the germline V gene (reference sequence).

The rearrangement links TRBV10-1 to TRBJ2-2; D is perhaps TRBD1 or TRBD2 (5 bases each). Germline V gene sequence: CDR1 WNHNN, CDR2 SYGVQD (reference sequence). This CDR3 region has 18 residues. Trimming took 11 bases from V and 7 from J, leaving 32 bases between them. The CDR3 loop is CAGSGKGSRGSDRGELFF. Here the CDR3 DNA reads TGCGCCGGTTCCGGGAAGGGATCGAGGGGCAGCGACCGCGGGGAGCTGTTTTTT.

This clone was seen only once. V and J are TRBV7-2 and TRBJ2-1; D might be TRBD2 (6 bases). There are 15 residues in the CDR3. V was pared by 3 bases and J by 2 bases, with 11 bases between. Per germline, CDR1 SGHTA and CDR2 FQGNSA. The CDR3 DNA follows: TGTGCCAGCAGCTTGGCGGGATCGACCTACAATGAGCAGTTCTTC. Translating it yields CASSLAGSTYNEQFF.

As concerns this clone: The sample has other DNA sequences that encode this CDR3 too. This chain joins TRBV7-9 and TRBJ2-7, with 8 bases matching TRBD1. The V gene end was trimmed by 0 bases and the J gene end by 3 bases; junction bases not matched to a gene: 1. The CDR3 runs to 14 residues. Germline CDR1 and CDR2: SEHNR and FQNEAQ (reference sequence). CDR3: CASSLAGQGYEQYF. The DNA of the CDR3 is TGTGCCAGCAGCTTAGCAGGACAGGGCTACGAGCAGTACTTC.

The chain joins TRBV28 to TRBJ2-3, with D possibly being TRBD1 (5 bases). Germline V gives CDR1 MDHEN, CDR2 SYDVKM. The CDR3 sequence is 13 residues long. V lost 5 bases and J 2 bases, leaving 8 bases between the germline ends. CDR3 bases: TGTGCCAGCAGTCTTGGGGCCACAGATACGCAGTATTTT. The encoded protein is CASSLGATDTQYF.

The CDR3 sequence: CASSNRPQETQYF. The CDR3 nucleotides read TGTGCCAGTAGTAACAGGCCCCAAGAGACCCAGTACTTC. The rearrangement joins TRBV19 to TRBJ2-5, with a weak D call TRBD1 (5 bases). The CDR3 covers 13 residues. Germline lookup yields CDR1 LNHDA and CDR2 SQIVND (reference sequence). Deletions cut 4 bases from V and 1 base from J, with 7 bases between.

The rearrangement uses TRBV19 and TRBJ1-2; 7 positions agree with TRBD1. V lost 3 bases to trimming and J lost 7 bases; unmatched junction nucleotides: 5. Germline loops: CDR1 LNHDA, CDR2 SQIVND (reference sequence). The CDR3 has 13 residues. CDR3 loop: CASSIDTGAGYTF. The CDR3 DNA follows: TGTGCCAGTAGTATTGACACAGGGGCTGGCTACACCTTC.

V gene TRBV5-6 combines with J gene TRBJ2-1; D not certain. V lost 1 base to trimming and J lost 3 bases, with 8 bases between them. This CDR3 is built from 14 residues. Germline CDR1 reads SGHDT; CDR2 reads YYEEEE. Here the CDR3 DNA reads TGTGCCAGCAGCTTGTGGGGTAACTACAATGAGCAGTTCTTC. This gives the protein CASSLWGNYNEQFF.

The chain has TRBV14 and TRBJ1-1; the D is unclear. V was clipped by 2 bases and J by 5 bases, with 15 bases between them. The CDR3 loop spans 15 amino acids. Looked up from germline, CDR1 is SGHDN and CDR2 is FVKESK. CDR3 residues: CASSQFRSLGTEAFF. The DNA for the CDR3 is TGTGCCAGCAGCCAATTTCGTTCTCTTGGGACTGAAGCTTTCTTT.

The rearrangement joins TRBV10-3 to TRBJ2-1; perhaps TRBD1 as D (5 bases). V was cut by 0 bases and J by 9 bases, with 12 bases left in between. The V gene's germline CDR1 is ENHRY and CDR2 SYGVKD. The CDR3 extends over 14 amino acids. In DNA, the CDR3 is TGTGCCATCAGTGAGTCGGGCGGCACAGGTGAGCAGTTCTTC. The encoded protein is CAISESGGTGEQFF.